A selection of T cell receptor beta chains follows, all from one sample in a study of T cell changes during pregnancy in multiple sclerosis. Generated by immunoSEQ multiplex PCR, the TCRdb table keeps only in-frame clones and is missing some. There are about 70,000 clones in the sample; about 93% occur only once, and 0.25% to 0.3% lies in the top ten. This sample comprised CD4+ T cells from peripheral blood mononuclear cells, obtained after pregnancy. Source of these receptors: a female donor with multiple sclerosis, enrolled in a pregnancy study. The CDR3 runs from the conserved cysteine through the conserved F or W. Each record gives: V gene, J gene, clone size, D gene, CDR3 DNA, CDR3 protein. D genes are given only for firm matches. The size field is filled for only some rows; it gives once, few, many or a size class.

TRBV29-1,TRBJ2-1,.,TRBD2,TGCAGCGAGTACCAACTAGCGGGAGGGCTATGGGAGCAGTTCTTC,CSEYQLAGGLWEQFF
TRBV5-1,TRBJ1-2,.,TRBD1,TGCGCCAGCAGCTTTGGACAGGGGGCGGACTATGGCTACACCTTC,CASSFGQGADYGYTF
TRBV6-1,TRBJ2-2,.,TRBD2,TGTGCCAGCAGTGATAGGGTAGCGGGAGGGTTCGGGGAGCTGTTTTTT,CASSDRVAGGFGELFF
TRBV10-1,TRBJ2-5,.,.,TGCGCCAGCAGTCCATCTACCTCGGTCGGAGAGACCCAGTACTTC,CASSPSTSVGETQYF
TRBV6-1,TRBJ1-1,few,.,TGTGCCAGCTCCCCAACTAGTGTGACTGAAGCTTTCTTT,CASSPTSVTEAFF
TRBV5-1,TRBJ1-6,.,.,TGCGCCAGCAGCTTGGATGCGGCAGTAGGTTATTCACCCCTCCACTTT,CASSLDAAVGYSPLHF
TRBV19,TRBJ2-6,.,.,TGTGCCAGTAGTATTTTCCCGCAGGCGCGCTCTGGGGCCAACGTCCTGACTTTC,CASSIFPQARSGANVLTF
TRBV5-6,TRBJ2-1,.,.,TGTGCCAGCAGCTTGCGCGTACCCTCCAATGAGCAGTTCTTC,CASSLRVPSNEQFF
TRBV27,TRBJ2-7,.,.,TGTGCCAGCAAAGCTAGGTCTAACGAGCAGTACTTC,CASKARSNEQYF
TRBV5-6,TRBJ2-3,.,TRBD2,TGTGCCAGCAGCTTGGTGGGAGCGGGGAACACAGATACGCAGTATTTT,CASSLVGAGNTDTQYF
TRBV10-3,TRBJ1-4,.,.,TGTGCCACGGGTGAGGGCTCAACTAATGAAAAACTGTTTTTT,CATGEGSTNEKLFF
TRBV6-1,TRBJ2-1,.,TRBD2,TGTGCCAGCAGTTCGGGGACTAGCGGAGACAATGAGCAGTTCTTC,CASSSGTSGDNEQFF
TRBV30,TRBJ2-1,.,.,TGTGCCTGCCAACTAGCCCGATACAATGAGCAGTTCTTC,CACQLARYNEQFF
TRBV5-4,TRBJ2-5,.,TRBD1,TGTGCCAGCAACTTAGGGACAGGGGAGACCCAGTACTTC,CASNLGTGETQYF
TRBV7-2,TRBJ1-1,.,TRBD1,TGTGCCAGCAGCTTAGCGCAGGGGGCGACTGAAGCTTTCTTT,CASSLAQGATEAFF
TRBV7-3,TRBJ2-1,.,.,TGTGCCAGCAGCTTACTCCCCGCGGCCAATGAGCAGTTCTTC,CASSLLPAANEQFF
TRBV7-2,TRBJ1-1,.,.,TGTGCCAGCAGCCTACAGCTGGGGGGAGGCGCTTTCTTT,CASSLQLGGGAFF
TRBV7-9,TRBJ1-3,.,.,TGTGCCAGCAGCTTTTCTCCAGTCTCTGGAAACACCATATATTTT,CASSFSPVSGNTIYF
TRBV2,TRBJ1-5,.,.,TGTGCCAGCAGTGATTCCAGGGCGAATCAGCCCCAGCATTTT,CASSDSRANQPQHF
TRBV30,TRBJ2-7,.,TRBD2,TGTGCCTGGGACCCTGGACTAGCGGGAAATCACGAGCAGTACTTC,CAWDPGLAGNHEQYF
TRBV5-1,TRBJ2-2,.,TRBD2,TGCGCCAGCAACCTAGCGGGAACCGGGGAGCTGTTTTTT,CASNLAGTGELFF
TRBV5-1,TRBJ2-3,once,TRBD2,TGCGCCAGCAGCGGTACTTCCGGGACTAGCGGTACCGTTTTT,CASSGTSGTSGTVF
TRBV7-9,TRBJ2-1,.,.,TGTGCCAGCAGCGCCGGACTGAGGAATGAGCAGTTCTTC,CASSAGLRNEQFF
TRBV5-1,TRBJ1-1,.,.,TGCGCCAGCATGGACTTGGGCCTTTCGGAAGCTTTCTTT,CASMDLGLSEAFF
TRBV5-1,TRBJ2-5,.,TRBD1,TGCGCCAGCAGCTCGGGGGACAGGGGTGTGGAGACCCAGTACTTC,CASSSGDRGVETQYF
TRBV6-6,TRBJ2-1,.,.,TGTGCCAGCATCGCCGGAGGTGAGCAGTTCTTC,CASIAGGEQFF
TRBV19,TRBJ2-2,.,.,TGTGCCAGTAGTATTTCGTCGAACACCGGGGAGCTGTTTTTT,CASSISSNTGELFF
TRBV12-1,TRBJ1-6,.,.,TGTGCCAGCAGCTTTGCGGGAATGTCAGGGGCCGGGTATAATTCACCCCTCCACTTT,CASSFAGMSGAGYNSPLHF
TRBV28,TRBJ2-7,.,.,TGTGCCAGCAGTTTAAGAGGGGGACCCTCCTACGAGCAGTACTTC,CASSLRGGPSYEQYF
TRBV29-1,TRBJ1-2,.,TRBD1,TGCAGCGTTGGGGGGACAGGGGCTAACTATGGCTACACCTTC,CSVGGTGANYGYTF
TRBV10-3,TRBJ2-4,once,TRBD2,TGTGCCATCAGTGAGTCGGGGGGGTCCTTCGGGATTCAGTACTTC,CAISESGGSFGIQYF
TRBV5-6,TRBJ2-2,.,TRBD1,TGTGCCAGCAGCCGCTATACCGGGACAGGGGGCCGGGCCGGGGAGCTGTTTTTT,CASSRYTGTGGRAGELFF
TRBV7-2,TRBJ2-7,.,.,TGTGCCAGCAGCTCCCTCCTAGCTGGGGAGCAGTACTTC,CASSSLLAGEQYF